This TCR beta chain was documented in a study of OX40 agonist ivuxolimab in advanced cancers. Assay used: immunoSEQ multiplex PCR; TCRdb lists only in-frame clones, some missing. The sample carries nearly 110,000 clones, 90% recorded once. There are 16 residues in the CDR3. Germline CDR1 is SGHTA and CDR2 is FQGNSA. V dropped 0 bases and J dropped 0 bases, with 11 bases sitting between them. Whole-study results and caveats: Dose levels from 0.1 to 3.0 mg/kg saw CD4+ and CD8+ blood T cells expand clonally by week 6. Clonal expansion was among the lowest in partial responders at 0.1-3.0 mg/kg, especially CD8+.

A remark on this clone: The target antigen is unknown.

The specimen was CD4+ or CD8+ T cells sorted from blood, collected in a trial of the OX40 agonist ivuxolimab. This sequence was found in an adult with an advanced solid tumor such as melanoma, head and neck, liver or kidney cancer. The genes are TRBV7-2 and TRBJ1-2; D gene uncertain. The CDR3 region has the DNA TGTGCCAGCAGCTTAGCGAAGTGGGTAGCTAACTATGGCTACACCTTC. Translation gives CASSLAKWVANYGYTF.